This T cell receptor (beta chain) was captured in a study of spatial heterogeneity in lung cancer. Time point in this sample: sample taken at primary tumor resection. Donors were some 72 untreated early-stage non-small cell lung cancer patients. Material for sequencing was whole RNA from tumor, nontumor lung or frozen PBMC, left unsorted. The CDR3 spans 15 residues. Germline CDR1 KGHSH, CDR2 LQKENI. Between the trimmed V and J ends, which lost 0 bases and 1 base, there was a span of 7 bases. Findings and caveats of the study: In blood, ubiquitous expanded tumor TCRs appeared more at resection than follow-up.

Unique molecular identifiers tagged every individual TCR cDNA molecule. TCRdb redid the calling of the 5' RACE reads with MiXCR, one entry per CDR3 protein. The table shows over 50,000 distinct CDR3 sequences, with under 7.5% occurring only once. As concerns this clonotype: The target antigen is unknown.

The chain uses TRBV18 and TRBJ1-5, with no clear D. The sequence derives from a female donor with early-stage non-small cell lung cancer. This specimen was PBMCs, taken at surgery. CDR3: CASSPPEGSNQPQHF. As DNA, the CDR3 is TGTGCCAGCTCACCACCGGAGGGAAGCAATCAGCCCCAGCATTTT.